This entry concerns a single T cell receptor (beta chain). There are many counts of this clonotype. Its cognate antigen has yet to be identified. No much larger clone is present one base from it, and per-base qualities are unavailable. The CDR3 starts with the cysteine, ends with the phenylalanine, and has 13 residues. This entry keeps only the CDR3 DNA: 39 bases, framed from base 1. The germline V gene sets CDR1 to MRHNA and CDR2 to SNTAGT. The V end loses 5 bases and the J end loses 2 bases, and a stretch of 8 bases separates them. This entry comes from a study of identical twins (dated by TCRdb to the mid-2010s). General notes on the study: The study deep-sequenced TCR alpha and beta repertoires from monozygotic twins, unrelated adults of various ages and cord blood to test whether fetal clonotypes persist. Replicate twin experiments were performed at different times using different library preparation protocols to rule out contamination. The paper as a whole reports these results and caveats: Out-of-frame TCR alpha sharing in monozygotic twins was systematically underestimated by recombination models, whereas sharing between unrelated individuals was in agreement with the recombination models. Abundant cord blood beta clonotypes had fewer insertions, young adult naive repertoires showed a similar but weaker trend, and memory repertoires showed no such trend. Compared with coincidental sharing between unrelated individuals, out-of-frame TCR alpha sequences shared between twins had an excess of sequences with low generation probability. Conclusions relied on cross-sectional statistical analysis, since the same donors could not be followed over many years. Zero-insertion analyses could be partly confounded by invariant T cells such as MAIT and iNKT, though diverse VJ usage argued against such confounding for most clonotypes. Excess twin sharing in beta out-of-frame sequences was weaker because fewer shared sequences lowered the signal-to-noise ratio.

Library method: 5' RACE. TCRdb names Illumina HiSeq 2000 as the instrument used. Template switching introduced a universal primer binding site; the final cDNA contained a unique molecular identifier, enabling accurate counting of TCR cDNA molecules. First-strand cDNA for TCR alpha and beta chains was synthesized from specific primers in the conserved constant-segment region. Each cDNA library was double barcoded, with a SMART-Mk sample barcode plus Illumina barcodes, to control for contamination. TruSeq adapter sequences along with Illumina sample barcodes were introduced in two successive PCR steps. The Illumina HiSeq platform was used with custom primers to sequence TCR alpha and beta cDNA libraries. Per the authors' processing: MiGEC was used to process raw reads and extract unique molecular identifiers, and MiXCR was used to find CDR3 positions. For each individual, recombination models were inferred using an EM algorithm with the repgenHMM and IGoR tools. Shared clonotypes were analyzed with the tcR package in R, and sharing was normalized by the product of cloneset sizes. To study raw recombination free of thymic and clonal selection effects, out-of-frame nonproductive sequences were analyzed. TCRdb reran the public reads through fastp at Q25 and MiXCR, keeping productive beta chains. CDR3 protein duplicates are merged, each entry listing the most common genes and DNA. The V and J calls, along with clone size, are taken from TCRdb and not from the paper's own processing. The sample yields fewer than 350,000 distinct CDR3 sequences; more than 6.5% were counted once. More than 2% of the sample is taken by the ten largest.

Only healthy Caucasian donors were included. Three pairs of female monozygotic twins, all aged about 18 to 29 years, made up the twin cohort. Miltenyi CD45RO+ enrichment and human naive T-cell isolation kits were used to isolate memory (CD45RO+) and naive T cells from PBMC. This sample was shared with a second study, whose subject was yellow fever vaccine responses in identical twins. Reported in the second study: The authors reported that the T cell response to vaccination in identical twins appeared partly convergent and partly personalized. The study precisely tracked vaccine-responding T cell clones in identical twins.

This TCR derives from a woman aged 18-29 years in good health. The V gene is TRBV6-4 and the J gene is TRBJ2-3, with the D segment identity uncertain. The sample taken for sequencing was memory (CD45RO+) T cells sorted from blood. The label giving this sample's cell subset or site can be read as: CD45RO+ enriched T cells. The CDR3 protein sequence reads: CASSSLYTDTQYF. The nucleotide sequence reads TGTGCCAGCAGTAGTCTTTACACAGATACGCAGTATTTT.